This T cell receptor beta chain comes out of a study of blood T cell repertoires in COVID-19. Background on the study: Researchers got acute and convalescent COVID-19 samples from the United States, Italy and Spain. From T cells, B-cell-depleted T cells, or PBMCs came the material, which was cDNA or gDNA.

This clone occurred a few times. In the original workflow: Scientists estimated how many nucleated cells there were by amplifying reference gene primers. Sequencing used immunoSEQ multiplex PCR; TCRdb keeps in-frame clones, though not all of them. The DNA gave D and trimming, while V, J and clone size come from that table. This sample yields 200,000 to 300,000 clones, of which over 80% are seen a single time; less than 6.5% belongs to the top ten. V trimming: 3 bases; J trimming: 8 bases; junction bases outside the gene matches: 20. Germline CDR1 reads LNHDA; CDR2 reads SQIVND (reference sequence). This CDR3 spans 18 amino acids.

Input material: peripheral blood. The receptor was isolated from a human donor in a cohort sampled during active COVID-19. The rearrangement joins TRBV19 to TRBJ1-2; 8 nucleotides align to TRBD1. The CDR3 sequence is CASSMFLPIVTGEGGYTF. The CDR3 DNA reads TGTGCCAGTAGTATGTTTCTACCGATCGTGACAGGGGAAGGAGGCTACACCTTC.